Included here is one T cell receptor beta chain sequence, with context. Its antigen is as yet unknown. TCRdb itself ran the 5' RACE reads through MiXCR, one entry per CDR3 protein. The data contain 1.5 million to 2 million distinct CDR3 sequences, roughly 35% of them singletons. The sample comes from a study of identical twins. Study results and limitations: Twins' surplus sharing was weaker for beta out-of-frame sequences.

Germline V lookup: CDR1 SQVTM, CDR2 ANQGSEA. CDR3 size: 15 residues. Trimming cost V 7 bases and J 13 bases, with 29 bases left between them. This sequence joins TRBV29-1 and TRBJ2-1; D tentatively fits TRBD1 or TRBD2 (5 bases each). Sample: cord blood. This TCR derives from a newborn girl in good health. CDR3 nucleotides: TGCAGCGCCCCCATCGGGGCCCTTCCTCAAGAGACCCAGTTCTTC. Translated: CSAPIGALPQETQFF.